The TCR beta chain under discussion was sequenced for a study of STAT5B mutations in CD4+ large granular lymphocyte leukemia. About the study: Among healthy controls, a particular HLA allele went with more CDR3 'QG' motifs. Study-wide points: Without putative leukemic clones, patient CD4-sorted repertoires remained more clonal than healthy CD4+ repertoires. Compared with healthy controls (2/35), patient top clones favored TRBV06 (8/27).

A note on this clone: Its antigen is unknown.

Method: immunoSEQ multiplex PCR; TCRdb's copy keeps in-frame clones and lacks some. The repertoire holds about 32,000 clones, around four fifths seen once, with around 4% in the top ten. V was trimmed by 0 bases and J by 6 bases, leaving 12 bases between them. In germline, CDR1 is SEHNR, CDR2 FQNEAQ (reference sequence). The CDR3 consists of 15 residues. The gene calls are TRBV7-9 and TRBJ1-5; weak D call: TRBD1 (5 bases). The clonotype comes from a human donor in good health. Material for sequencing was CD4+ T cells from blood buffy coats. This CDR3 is CASSLAGQGGQPQHF. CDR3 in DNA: TGTGCCAGCAGCTTAGCCGGTCAGGGAGGTCAGCCCCAGCATTTT.